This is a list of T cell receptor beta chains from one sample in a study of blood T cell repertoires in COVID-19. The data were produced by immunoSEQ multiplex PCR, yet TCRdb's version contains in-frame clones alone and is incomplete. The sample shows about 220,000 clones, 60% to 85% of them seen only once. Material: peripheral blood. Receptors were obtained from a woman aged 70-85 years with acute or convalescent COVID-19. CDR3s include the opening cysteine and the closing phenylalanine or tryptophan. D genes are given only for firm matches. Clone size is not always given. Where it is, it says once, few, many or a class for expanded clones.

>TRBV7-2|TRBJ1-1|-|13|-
TGTGCCAGCAGCCCCGACATGTTGTTAGAAGCTTTCTTT
CASSPDMLLEAFF
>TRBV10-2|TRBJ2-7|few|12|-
TGCGCCAGCAGTGAACAGGCCTACGAGCAGTACTTC
CASSEQAYEQYF
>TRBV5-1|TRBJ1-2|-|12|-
TGCGCCAGCCGGCAGGACTCCTATGGCTACACCTTC
CASRQDSYGYTF
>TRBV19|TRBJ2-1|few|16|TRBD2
TGTGCCAGTAGCCCTGGGAGGGGAAGTGGATACAATGAGCAGTTCTTC
CASSPGRGSGYNEQFF
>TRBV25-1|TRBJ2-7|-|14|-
TGTGCCAGCAGTGAGACAGGCAGCTCCTACGAGCAGTACTTC
CASSETGSSYEQYF
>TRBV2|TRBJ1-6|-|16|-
TGTGCCAGCAGTGAAGCTGGGACACCTAGATATTCACCCCTCCACTTT
CASSEAGTPRYSPLHF
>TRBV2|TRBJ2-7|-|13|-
TGTGCCAGCAGGGGGCAGGGAACCTACGAGCAGTACTTC
CASRGQGTYEQYF
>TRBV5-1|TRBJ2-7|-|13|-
TGCGCCAGCAGCTCCGTACCTAGCGCCGAGCAGTACTTC
CASSSVPSAEQYF
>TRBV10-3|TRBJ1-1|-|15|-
TGTGCCATCAGTGAGTCAGGGGCTGGGCGGACTGAAGCTTTCTTT
CAISESGAGRTEAFF
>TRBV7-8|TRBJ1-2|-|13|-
TGTGCCAGCAGCTCAAGGACTGCGGGAGGCTACACCTTC
CASSSRTAGGYTF
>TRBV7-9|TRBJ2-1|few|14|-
TGTGCCAGCAGCTTAGCGTCAAGCGGAAGTGAGCAGTTCTTC
CASSLASSGSEQFF
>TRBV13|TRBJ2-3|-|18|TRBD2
TGTGCCAGCAGAAGGACTAGCGGGGTTGTCGGACCCACAGATACGCAGTATTTT
CASRRTSGVVGPTDTQYF
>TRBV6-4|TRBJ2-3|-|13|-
TGTGCCAGCAGTGACTCTCTCACAGATACGCAGTATTTT
CASSDSLTDTQYF
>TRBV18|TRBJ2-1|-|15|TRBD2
TGTGCCAGCTCACAAATGACTAGCGGGACCAATGAGCAGTTCTTC
CASSQMTSGTNEQFF
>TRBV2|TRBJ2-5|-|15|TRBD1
TGTGCCAGCAGCTCCCAGGGACAGGGCTCGGGGGCCCAGTACTTC
CASSSQGQGSGAQYF
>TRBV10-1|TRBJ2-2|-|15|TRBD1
TGCGCCAGCAGTGAAAGACAGGGCGACACCGGGGAGCTGTTTTTT
CASSERQGDTGELFF
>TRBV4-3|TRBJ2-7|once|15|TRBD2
TGCGCCAGCAGCCAAGTCGGCGGGGGGGCCTACGAGCAGTACTTC
CASSQVGGGAYEQYF
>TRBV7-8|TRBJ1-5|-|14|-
TGTGCCAGCAGCTTATCATCGGGAATTCAGCCCCAGCATTTT
CASSLSSGIQPQHF
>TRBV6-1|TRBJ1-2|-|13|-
TGTGCCAGCAGTGAAGCTCCATACTATGGCTACACCTTC
CASSEAPYYGYTF
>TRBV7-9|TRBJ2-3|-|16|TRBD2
TGTGCCAGCAGCACTCGGACTAGCGGGGGAACAGATACGCAGTATTTT
CASSTRTSGGTDTQYF
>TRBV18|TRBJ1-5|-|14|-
TGTGCCAGCTCACCTGAGACAGGATATCAGCCCCAGCATTTT
CASSPETGYQPQHF
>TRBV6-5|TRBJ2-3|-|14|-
TGTGCCAGCAGTCCCCTGCGGTTCACAGATACGCAGTATTTT
CASSPLRFTDTQYF
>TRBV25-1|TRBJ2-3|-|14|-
TGTGCCAGCAGTGCACCCGGAGGGTCTGATACGCAGTATTTT
CASSAPGGSDTQYF
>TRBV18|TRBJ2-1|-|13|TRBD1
TGTGCCAGCTCACCCTACAGGGGCAATGAGCAGTTCTTC
CASSPYRGNEQFF
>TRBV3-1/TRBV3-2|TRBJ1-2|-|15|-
TGTGCCAGCAGCTACGGACAGTCTCCTCCCGCGGGCTACACCTTC
CASSYGQSPPAGYTF
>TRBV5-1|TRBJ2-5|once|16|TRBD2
TGCGCCAGCAGCAGACAAAGCGGGGGGGCAGCGGAGACCCAGTACTTC
CASSRQSGGAAETQYF
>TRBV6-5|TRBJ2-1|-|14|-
TGTGCCAGCAGGCCCCCACCCCCGACAGGAGAGCAGTTCTTC
CASRPPPPTGEQFF
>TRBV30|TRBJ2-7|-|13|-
TGTGCCTGGAGGCGAGGGCAAGCCTACGAGCAGTACTTC
CAWRRGQAYEQYF